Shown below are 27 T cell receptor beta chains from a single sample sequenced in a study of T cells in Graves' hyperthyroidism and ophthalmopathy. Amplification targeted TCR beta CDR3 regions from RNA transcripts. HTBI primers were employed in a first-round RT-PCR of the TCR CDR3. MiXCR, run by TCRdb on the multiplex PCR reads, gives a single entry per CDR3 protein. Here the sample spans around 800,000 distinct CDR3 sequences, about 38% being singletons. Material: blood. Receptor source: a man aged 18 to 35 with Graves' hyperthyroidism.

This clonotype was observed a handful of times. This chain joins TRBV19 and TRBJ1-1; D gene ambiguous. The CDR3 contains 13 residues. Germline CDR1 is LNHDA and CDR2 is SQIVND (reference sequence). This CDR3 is CASTWGTNTEAFF. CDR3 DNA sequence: TGTGCTTCAACTTGGGGTACGAACACTGAAGCTTTCTTT. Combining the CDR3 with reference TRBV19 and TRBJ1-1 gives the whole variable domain DGGITQSPKYLFRKEGQNVTLSCEQNLNHDAMYWYRQDPGQGLRLIYYSQIVNDFQKGDIAEGYSVSREKKESFPLTVTSAQKNPTAFYLCASTWGTNTEAFFGQGTRLTVV.

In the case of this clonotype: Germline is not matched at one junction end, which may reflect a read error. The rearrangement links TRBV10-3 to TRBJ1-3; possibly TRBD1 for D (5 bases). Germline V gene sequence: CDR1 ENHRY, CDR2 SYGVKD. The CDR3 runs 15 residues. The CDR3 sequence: CASSPDRQGGNTIYF. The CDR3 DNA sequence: TGTGCCAGCAGTCCTGACCGCCAGGGAGGAAACACCATATATTTT.

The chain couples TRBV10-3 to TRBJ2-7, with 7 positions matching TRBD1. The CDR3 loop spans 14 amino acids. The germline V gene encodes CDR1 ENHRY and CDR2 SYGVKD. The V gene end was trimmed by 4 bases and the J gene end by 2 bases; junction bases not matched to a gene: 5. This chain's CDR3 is CAISAWTGPYEQYF. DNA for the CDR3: TGTGCCATCAGTGCTTGGACAGGACCCTACGAGCAGTACTTC.

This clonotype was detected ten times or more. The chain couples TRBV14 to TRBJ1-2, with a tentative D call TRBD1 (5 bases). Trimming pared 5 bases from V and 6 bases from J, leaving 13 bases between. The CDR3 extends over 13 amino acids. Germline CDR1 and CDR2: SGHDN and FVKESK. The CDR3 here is CASSRGFVDGYTF. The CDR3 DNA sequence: TGTGCCAGCAGCAGGGGATTTGTGGATGGCTACACCTTC.

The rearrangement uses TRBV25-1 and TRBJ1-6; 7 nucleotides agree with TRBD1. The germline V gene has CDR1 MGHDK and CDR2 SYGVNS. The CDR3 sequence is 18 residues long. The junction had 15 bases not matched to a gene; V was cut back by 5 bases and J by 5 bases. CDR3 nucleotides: TGTGCCAGCAGTTTAGGGGGGAGGGGGCGGATGAATAATTCACCCCTCCACTTT. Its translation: CASSLGGRGRMNNSPLHF.

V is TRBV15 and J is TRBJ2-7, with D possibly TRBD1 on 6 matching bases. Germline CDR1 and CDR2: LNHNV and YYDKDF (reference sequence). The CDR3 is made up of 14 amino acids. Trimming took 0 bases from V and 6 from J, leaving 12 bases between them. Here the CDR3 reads CATSRERTVGEQYF. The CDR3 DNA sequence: TGTGCCACCAGCAGAGAGAGGACAGTTGGCGAGCAGTACTTC. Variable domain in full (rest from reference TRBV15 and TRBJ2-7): DAMVIQNPRYQVTQFGKPVTLSCSQTLNHNVMYWYQQKSSQAPKLLFHYYDKDFNNEADTPDNFQSRRPNTSFCFLDIRSPGLGDTAMYLCATSRERTVGEQYFGPGTRLTVT.

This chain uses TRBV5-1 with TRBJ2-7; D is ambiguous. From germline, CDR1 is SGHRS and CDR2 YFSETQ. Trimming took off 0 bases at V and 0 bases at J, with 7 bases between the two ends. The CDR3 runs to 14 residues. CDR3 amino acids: CASSLDSDSYEQYF. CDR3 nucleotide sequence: TGCGCCAGCAGCTTGGATTCAGACTCCTACGAGCAGTACTTC.

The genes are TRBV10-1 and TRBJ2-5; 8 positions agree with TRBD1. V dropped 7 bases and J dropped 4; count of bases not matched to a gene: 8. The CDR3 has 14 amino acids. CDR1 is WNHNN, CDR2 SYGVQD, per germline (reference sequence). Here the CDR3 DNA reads TGCGCCAGCATTGGAACAGGGGGAGGAGAGACCCAGTACTTC. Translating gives CASIGTGGGETQYF.

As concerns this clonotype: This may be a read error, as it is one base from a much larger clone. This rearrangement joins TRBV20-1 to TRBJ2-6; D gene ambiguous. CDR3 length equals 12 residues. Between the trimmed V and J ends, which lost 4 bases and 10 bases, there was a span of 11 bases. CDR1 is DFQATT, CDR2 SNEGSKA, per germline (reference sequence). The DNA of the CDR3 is TGCAGTGCTAATAGGCAGTTGAACGTCCTGACTTTC. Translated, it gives CSANRQLNVLTF.

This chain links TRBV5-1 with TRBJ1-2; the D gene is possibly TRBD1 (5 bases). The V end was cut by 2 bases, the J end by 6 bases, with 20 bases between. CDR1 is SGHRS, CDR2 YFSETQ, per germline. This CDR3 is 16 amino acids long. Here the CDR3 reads CASSFGGGGDGDGYTF. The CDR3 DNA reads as TGCGCCAGCAGCTTTGGCGGGGGTGGTGATGGTGATGGCTACACCTTC.

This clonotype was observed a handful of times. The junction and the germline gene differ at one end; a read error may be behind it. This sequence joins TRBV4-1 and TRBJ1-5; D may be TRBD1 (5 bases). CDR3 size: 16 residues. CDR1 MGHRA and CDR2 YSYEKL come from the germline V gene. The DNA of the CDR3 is TGTGCCAGCAGCCCAGGATCACAGGCCCCAAATCAGCCCCAGCATTTT. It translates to CASSPGSQAPNQPQHF.

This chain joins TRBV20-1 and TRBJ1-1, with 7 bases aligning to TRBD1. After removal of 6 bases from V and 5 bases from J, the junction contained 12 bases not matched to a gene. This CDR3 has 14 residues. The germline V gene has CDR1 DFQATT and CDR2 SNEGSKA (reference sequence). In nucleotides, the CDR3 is TGCAGTGCCAGAAAGGGGGCGCGGGGGACTGAAGCTTTCTTT. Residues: CSARKGARGTEAFF.

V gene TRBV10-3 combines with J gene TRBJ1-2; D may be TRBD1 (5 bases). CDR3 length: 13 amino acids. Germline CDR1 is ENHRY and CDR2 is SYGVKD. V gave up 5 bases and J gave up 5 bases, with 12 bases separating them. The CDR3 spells CAISRGVNYGYTF. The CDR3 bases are TGTGCCATCAGTCGGGGGGTAAATTATGGCTACACCTTC.

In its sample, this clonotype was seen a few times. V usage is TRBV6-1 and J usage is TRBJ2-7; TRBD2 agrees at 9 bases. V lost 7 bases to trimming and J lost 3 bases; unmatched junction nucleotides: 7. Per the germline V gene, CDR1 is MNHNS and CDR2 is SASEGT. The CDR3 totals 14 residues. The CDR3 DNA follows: TGTGCCAGCAAGGGACTAGCCGACTACTACGAGCAGTACTTC. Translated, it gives CASKGLADYYEQYF.

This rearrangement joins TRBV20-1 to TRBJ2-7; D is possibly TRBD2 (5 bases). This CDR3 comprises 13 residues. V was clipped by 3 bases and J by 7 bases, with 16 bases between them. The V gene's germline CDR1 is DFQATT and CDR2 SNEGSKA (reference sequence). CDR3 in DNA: TGCAGTGCTAGCGGGGTGAACACCGGGGAGCAGTACTTC. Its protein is CSASGVNTGEQYF.

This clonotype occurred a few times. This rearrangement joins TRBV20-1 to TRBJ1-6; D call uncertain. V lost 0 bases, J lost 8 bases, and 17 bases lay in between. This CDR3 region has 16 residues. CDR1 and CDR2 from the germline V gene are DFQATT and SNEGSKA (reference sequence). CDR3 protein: CSARDYREQNDSPLHF. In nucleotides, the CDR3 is TGCAGTGCTAGAGATTATCGTGAACAGAATGATTCACCCCTCCACTTT.

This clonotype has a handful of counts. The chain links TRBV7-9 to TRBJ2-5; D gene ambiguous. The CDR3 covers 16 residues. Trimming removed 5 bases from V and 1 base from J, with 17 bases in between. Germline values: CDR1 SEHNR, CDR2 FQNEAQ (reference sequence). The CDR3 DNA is TGTGCCAGCAGCATAACGTGGGAACAGACCCAAGAGACCCAGTACTTC. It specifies CASSITWEQTQETQYF.

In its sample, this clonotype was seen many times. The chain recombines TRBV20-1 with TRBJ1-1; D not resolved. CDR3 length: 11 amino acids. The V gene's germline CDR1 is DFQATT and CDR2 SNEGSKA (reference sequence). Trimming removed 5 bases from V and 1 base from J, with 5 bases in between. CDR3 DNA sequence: TGCAGTGCTGAGGGGAACACTGAAGCTTTCTTT. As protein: CSAEGNTEAFF.

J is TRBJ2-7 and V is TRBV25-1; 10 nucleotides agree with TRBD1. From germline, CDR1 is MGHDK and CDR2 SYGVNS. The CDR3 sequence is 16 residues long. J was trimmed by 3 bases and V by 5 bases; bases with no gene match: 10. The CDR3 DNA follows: TGTGCCAGCAGTTTGGCTAGGGGACAGGGGATCTACGAGCAGTACTTC. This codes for CASSLARGQGIYEQYF.

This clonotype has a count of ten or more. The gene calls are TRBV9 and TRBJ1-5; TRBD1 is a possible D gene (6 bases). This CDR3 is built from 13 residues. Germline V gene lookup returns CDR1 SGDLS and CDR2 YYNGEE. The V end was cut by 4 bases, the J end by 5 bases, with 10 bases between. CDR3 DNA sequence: TGTGCCAGCAGCAGGGACAACGATCAGCCCCAGCATTTT. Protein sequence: CASSRDNDQPQHF.

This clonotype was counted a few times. The CDR3 nucleotides read TGCAGTGCTAGCGACCCGGAGACCCAGTACTTC. This translates into CSASDPETQYF. The J gene is TRBJ2-5, the V gene TRBV20-1, with unresolved D. V was pared by 3 bases and J by 5 bases, with 7 bases between. The germline V gene has CDR1 DFQATT and CDR2 SNEGSKA (reference sequence). The CDR3 consists of 11 residues.

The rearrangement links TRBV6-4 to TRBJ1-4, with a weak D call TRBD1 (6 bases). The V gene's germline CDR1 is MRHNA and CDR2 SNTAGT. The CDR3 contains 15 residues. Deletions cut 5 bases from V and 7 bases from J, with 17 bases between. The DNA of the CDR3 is TGTGCCAGCAGTACCACATGGGGGGCGGGTGAAAAACTGTTTTTT. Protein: CASSTTWGAGEKLFF.

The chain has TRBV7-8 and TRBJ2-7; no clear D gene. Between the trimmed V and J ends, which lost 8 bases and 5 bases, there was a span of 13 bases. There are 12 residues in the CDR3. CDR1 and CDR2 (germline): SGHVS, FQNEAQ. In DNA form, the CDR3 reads TGTGCCAGCTCGAGGTGGGGTAACGAGCAGTACTTC. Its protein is CASSRWGNEQYF.

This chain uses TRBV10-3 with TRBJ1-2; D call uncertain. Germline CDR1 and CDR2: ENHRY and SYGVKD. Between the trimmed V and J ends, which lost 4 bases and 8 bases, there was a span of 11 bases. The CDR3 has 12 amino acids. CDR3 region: CAISGRPEGYTF. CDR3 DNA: TGTGCCATCAGTGGCCGGCCCGAAGGCTACACCTTC.

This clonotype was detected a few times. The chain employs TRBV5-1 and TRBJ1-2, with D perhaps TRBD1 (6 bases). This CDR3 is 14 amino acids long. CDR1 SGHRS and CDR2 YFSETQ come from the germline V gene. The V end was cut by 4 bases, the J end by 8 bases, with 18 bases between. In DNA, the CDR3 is TGCGCCAGCAGCCAACTAGGACAGTCAACGGGCTACACCTTC. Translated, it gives CASSQLGQSTGYTF. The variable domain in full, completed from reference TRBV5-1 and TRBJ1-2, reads KAGVTQTPRYLIKTRGQQVTLSCSPISGHRSVSWYQQTPGQGLQFLFEYFSETQRNKGNFPGRFSGRQFSNSRSEMNVSTLELGDSALYLCASSQLGQSTGYTFGSGTRLTVV.

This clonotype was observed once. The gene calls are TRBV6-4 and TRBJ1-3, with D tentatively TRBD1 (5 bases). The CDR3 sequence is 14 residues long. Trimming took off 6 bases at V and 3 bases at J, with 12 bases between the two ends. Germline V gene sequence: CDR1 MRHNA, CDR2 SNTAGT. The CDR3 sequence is CASRDGDGGNTIYF. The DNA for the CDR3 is TGTGCCAGCAGGGACGGGGACGGTGGAAACACCATATATTTT.

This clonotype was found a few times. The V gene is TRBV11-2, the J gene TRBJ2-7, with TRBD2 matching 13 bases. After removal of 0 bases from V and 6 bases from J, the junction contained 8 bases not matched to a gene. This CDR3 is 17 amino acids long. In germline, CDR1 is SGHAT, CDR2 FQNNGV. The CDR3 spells CASSLDPGLAGVLEQYF. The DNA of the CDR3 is TGTGCCAGCAGCTTAGATCCCGGACTAGCGGGAGTCCTCGAGCAGTACTTC.